Listed below are T cell receptor beta chains from one sample, sequenced in a study of blood T cell repertoires in COVID-19. This table comes from immunoSEQ multiplex PCR, and its TCRdb copy is limited to in-frame clones, with some not included. The sample lists 250,000 to 300,000 clones, under 90% occurring once. Source material: peripheral blood. The receptors here all came from an older woman with active or convalescent COVID-19. CDR3s include the opening cysteine and the closing phenylalanine or tryptophan. D genes are given only for firm matches. Expanded clones are given a class, and other clones once, few, many or no size at all.

>TRBV3-1/TRBV3-2|TRBJ1-2|NA|TRBD1|15
TGTGCCAGCAGCCAATTGGGACAGGTCGTTTATGGCTACACCTTC
CASSQLGQVVYGYTF
>TRBV20-1|TRBJ2-2|NA|NA|11
TGCAGTGCTCGGGGTTCCGGGGAGCTGTTTTTT
CSARGSGELFF
>TRBV18|TRBJ1-6|NA|TRBD1|15
TGTGCCAGCTCACCGCCGGGACAGGGGCGGTCACCCCTCCACTTT
CASSPPGQGRSPLHF
>TRBV19|TRBJ1-1|once|NA|16
TGTGCCAGTAGTCAATTTAGGTCTCGTCGGGACACTGAAGCTTTCTTT
CASSQFRSRRDTEAFF
>TRBV2|TRBJ1-2|few|NA|13
TGTGCCAGCAGGGCGGGCGGCTACTATGGCTACACCTTC
CASRAGGYYGYTF
>TRBV4-1|TRBJ1-2|NA|TRBD1|15
TGCGCCAGCAGCCAGATCCACAGGGGACCCTATGGCTACACCTTC
CASSQIHRGPYGYTF
>TRBV5-1|TRBJ2-7|NA|TRBD1|14
TGCGCCAGCAGCTTGTTTACAGGGGGGTACGAGCAGTACTTC
CASSLFTGGYEQYF
>TRBV20-1|TRBJ2-7|NA|NA|11
TGCAGTGCTCGACAGAGCTACGAGCAGTACTTC
CSARQSYEQYF
>TRBV30|TRBJ1-6|NA|TRBD1|13
TGTGCCTGGAGGGACAGGGGGAGGTCACCCCTCCACTTT
CAWRDRGRSPLHF
>TRBV3-1/TRBV3-2|TRBJ2-7|NA|TRBD1|15
TGTGCCAGCAGCTCGACAGGGGGAGGCTCCTACGAGCAGTACTTC
CASSSTGGGSYEQYF
>TRBV2|TRBJ1-2|NA|NA|12
TGTGCCAGCAGTGAGAGGGACTATGGCTACACCTTC
CASSERDYGYTF
>TRBV6-5|TRBJ1-2|once|NA|15
TGTGCCAGCGGACCAACAGGGACGTTTAACTATGGCTACACCTTC
CASGPTGTFNYGYTF
>TRBV7-2|TRBJ2-5|NA|NA|14
TGTGCCAGCAGCTTAGGCTCGGGTTCAGAGACCCAGTACTTC
CASSLGSGSETQYF
>TRBV5-6|TRBJ2-7|NA|NA|13
TGTGCCAGCAGCCCACAGGGCTCCTACGAGCAGTACTTC
CASSPQGSYEQYF
>TRBV7-9|TRBJ2-1|NA|TRBD1|15
TGTGCCAGCAGCTCCAGGGGGCAGGGTCACAATGAGCAGTTCTTC
CASSSRGQGHNEQFF
>TRBV6-5|TRBJ2-7|NA|NA|15
TGTGCCAGCATGGGTTTGTGGCAGGGCTCCTACGAGCAGTACTTC
CASMGLWQGSYEQYF
>TRBV6-5|TRBJ2-7|NA|NA|16
TGTGCCAGCAGTTACTCGAGTACAGGTACCACCTACGAGCAGTACTTC
CASSYSSTGTTYEQYF
>TRBV21-1|TRBJ1-1|NA|NA|17
TGTGCCAGCAGCCTCTCCGGGACAGGGGTATCGACCACTGAAGCTTTCTTT
CASSLSGTGVSTTEAFF
>TRBV7-8|TRBJ1-1|few|NA|13
TGTGCCAGCAGCTTAGGGACAGACACTGAAGCTTTCTTT
CASSLGTDTEAFF
>TRBV7-2|TRBJ2-3|NA|NA|14
TGTGCCAGCAGCTTGGGTCAGACGGGGGATACGCAGTATTTT
CASSLGQTGDTQYF
>TRBV28|TRBJ1-1|NA|NA|14
TGTGCCAGCAGTTTAGTCAGTCTTGACACTGAAGCTTTCTTT
CASSLVSLDTEAFF
>TRBV5-1|TRBJ2-1|NA|TRBD2|15
TGCGCCAGCAGCGCCTCCGGGACTAGCGAAGGTGAGCAGTTCTTC
CASSASGTSEGEQFF
>TRBV7-9|TRBJ2-3|NA|TRBD1|15
TGTGCCAGCTCCATGACAGGGGGCCTAACAGATACGCAGTATTTT
CASSMTGGLTDTQYF
>TRBV4-1|TRBJ1-1|NA|NA|16
TGCGCCAGCAGCCAAGAGATCCAGGGGACGAACACTGAAGCTTTCTTT
CASSQEIQGTNTEAFF
>TRBV4-1|TRBJ2-7|many|TRBD2|16
TGCGCCAGCAGCCATCCCCTAGCGGGGGGTCCCTACGAGCAGTACTTC
CASSHPLAGGPYEQYF
>TRBV24-1|TRBJ2-1|few|TRBD2|14
TGTGCCACCAGTCCTAGCGGGGGGTCGGTTGAGCAGTTCTTC
CATSPSGGSVEQFF
>TRBV19|TRBJ1-6|many|NA|14
TGTGCCAGTAGTCTGGGCCAGGGGATTTCACCCCTCCACTTT
CASSLGQGISPLHF
>TRBV6-2/TRBV6-3|TRBJ2-7|NA|NA|13
TGTGCCAGCAGTTACTCGCGGGGTTACGAGCAGTACTTC
CASSYSRGYEQYF
>TRBV30|TRBJ1-2|NA|NA|13
TGTGCCTGGAGTGTACACGGGAACTATGGCTACACCTTC
CAWSVHGNYGYTF
>TRBV2|TRBJ2-1|NA|TRBD2|14
TGTGCCAGCCGGGGGGAAGACTCCTACAATGAGCAGTTCTTC
CASRGEDSYNEQFF
>TRBV29-1|TRBJ1-1|NA|NA|14
TGCAGCGTCGGACCGGGACATCAGAACACTGAAGCTTTCTTT
CSVGPGHQNTEAFF
>TRBV18|TRBJ2-7|few|TRBD1|14
TGTGCCAGCTCCCCGGGACAGATCTCCTACGAGCAGTACTTC
CASSPGQISYEQYF
>TRBV29-1|TRBJ1-1|NA|TRBD1|11
TGCAGCGTTGGGGCAGGGGGGGAAGCTTTCTTT
CSVGAGGEAFF
>TRBV5-1|TRBJ2-7|NA|TRBD2|15
TGCGCCAGCAGCCTTGCGACTAGCGGGGCGGACGAGCAGTACTTC
CASSLATSGADEQYF
>TRBV10-3|TRBJ1-2|NA|NA|16
TGTGCCATCAGTGAGTGGGTACGGGGAGACCGCTATGGCTACACCTTC
CAISEWVRGDRYGYTF
>TRBV18|TRBJ1-1|NA|NA|13
TGTGCCAGCTCACCGAGTGGGGGGACTGAAGCTTTCTTT
CASSPSGGTEAFF
>TRBV21-1|TRBJ2-1|NA|NA|19
TGTGCCAGCAGCAAACTCGACCCGGGCCGAACTAGCTCCTACAATGAGCAGTTCTTC
CASSKLDPGRTSSYNEQFF
>TRBV11-1|TRBJ2-2|NA|TRBD1|15
TGTGCCAGCGTTCCGGGACAGGGAGGCACCGGGGAGCTGTTTTTT
CASVPGQGGTGELFF
>TRBV4-2|TRBJ1-5|NA|NA|17
TGTGCCAGCAGCCAAGGAGGTAGAGGGAGTAGCAATCAGCCCCAGCATTTT
CASSQGGRGSSNQPQHF
>TRBV6-1|TRBJ1-1|NA|NA|18
TGTGCCAGCAGTGATCGGGAAGGCAGGAGTAAAAGTGGCACTGAAGCTTTCTTT
CASSDREGRSKSGTEAFF
>TRBV14|TRBJ2-1|few|NA|16
TGTGCCAGCAGCCATCGTCGGGATACCTCTTACAATGAGCAGTTCTTC
CASSHRRDTSYNEQFF
>TRBV2|TRBJ1-1|NA|TRBD1|15
TGTGCCAGCAGGGAAATTGGGACAGGGAACACTGAAGCTTTCTTT
CASREIGTGNTEAFF
>TRBV10-1|TRBJ1-2|NA|NA|14
TGCGCCAGCAGTCCCAGGGGTGCTAACTATGGCTACACCTTC
CASSPRGANYGYTF